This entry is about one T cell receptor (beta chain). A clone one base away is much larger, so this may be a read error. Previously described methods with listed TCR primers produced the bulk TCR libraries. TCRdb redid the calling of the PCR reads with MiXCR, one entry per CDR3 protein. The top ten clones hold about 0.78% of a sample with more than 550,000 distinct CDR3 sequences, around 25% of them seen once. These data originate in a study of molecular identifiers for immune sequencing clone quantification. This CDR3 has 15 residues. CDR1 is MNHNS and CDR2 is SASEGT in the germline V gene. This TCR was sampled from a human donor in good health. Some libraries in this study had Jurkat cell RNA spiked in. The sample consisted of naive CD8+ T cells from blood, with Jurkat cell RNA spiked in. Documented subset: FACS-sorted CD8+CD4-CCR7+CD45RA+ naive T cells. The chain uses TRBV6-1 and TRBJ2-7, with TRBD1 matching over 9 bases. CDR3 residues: CARSAGQGLENEQYF. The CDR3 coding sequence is TGTGCCAGGAGTGCGGGACAGGGTTTGGAGAACGAGCAGTACTTC.